Each of the 8 T cell receptor beta chains below was sequenced from the same sample in a study of cytomegalovirus exposure and HLA in healthy donors. 60 Vbeta and 13 Jbeta primers were used in PCR. Some clones are missing from TCRdb's copy, which holds only in-frame ones; the method was immunoSEQ multiplex PCR. Of 80,000 to 95,000 clones listed, 65% to 80% are singletons. Specimen: PBMCs. The receptors were gathered from a young woman in good health and CMV-seropositive.

The chain carries TRBV9 and TRBJ2-2; weak D call: TRBD2 (5 bases). Trimming pared 0 bases from V and 2 bases from J, leaving 11 bases between. The CDR3 runs to 16 residues. CDR1 and CDR2 (germline): SGDLS, YYNGEE. CDR3 protein: CASSVDRTANTGELFF. CDR3 DNA sequence: TGTGCCAGCAGCGTAGATCGGACTGCCAACACCGGGGAGCTGTTTTTT.

V usage is TRBV13 and J usage is TRBJ1-1; no firm D call. Germline V gene lookup returns CDR1 PRHDT and CDR2 FYEKMQ (reference sequence). The CDR3 loop spans 14 amino acids. V lost 5 bases to trimming and J lost 4 bases, with 14 bases between them. The CDR3 reads CASSPSRGGTEAFF. The CDR3 bases are TGTGCCAGCAGCCCCAGCCGAGGAGGCACTGAAGCTTTCTTT.

In its sample, this clone was seen once. V is TRBV11-3 and J is TRBJ2-1; TRBD2 aligns across 14 bases. Germline V CDR1 and CDR2: SGHNT, YENEEA. V lost 5 bases to trimming and J lost 7 bases; unmatched junction nucleotides: 1. The CDR3 is 14 amino acids. Here the CDR3 DNA reads TGTGCCAGCAGCGGGACTAGCGGGAGAAATGAGCAGTTCTTC. It is translated as CASSGTSGRNEQFF.

V usage is TRBV29-1 and J usage is TRBJ2-5, with TRBD2 matching over 11 bases. CDR1 is SQVTM and CDR2 is ANQGSEA in the germline V gene. V trimming: 4 bases; J trimming: 7 bases; junction bases outside the gene matches: 8. CDR3 length: 14 amino acids. CDR3 DNA sequence: TGCAGCGTTGGTAGCGGGGGGGCCGGGGTGACCCAGTACTTC. This sequence encodes CSVGSGGAGVTQYF.

The CDR3 DNA is TGTGCCAGCAGTTTTGTACAGGGGTCGTCTGGACTATGGGGCTACACCTTC. Its translation is CASSFVQGSSGLWGYTF. The rearrangement links TRBV28 to TRBJ1-2; 7 nucleotides match TRBD1. This CDR3 comprises 17 residues. The germline V gene has CDR1 MDHEN and CDR2 SYDVKM. V shed 3 bases and J 8 bases; nucleotides not matched to a gene: 18.

The V call is TRBV6-1, the J call TRBJ2-2; no firm D call. V gave up 10 bases and J gave up 3 bases, with 12 bases separating them. CDR1 is MNHNS, CDR2 SASEGT, per germline. The CDR3 sequence is 13 residues long. The CDR3 nucleotides are TGTGCCAACCAGCGTTCCCACACCGGGGAGCTGTTTTTT. This translates into CANQRSHTGELFF.

Regarding this clone: The junction does not match germline at one end; this may be a read error. The rearrangement joins TRBV7-7 to TRBJ2-5; the match to TRBD1 covers 8 bases. CDR3 length: 17 residues. Germline CDR1 is SSHAT and CDR2 is FNYEAQ (reference sequence). The chain's CDR3 is CASSLSSGQGFGETQYF. CDR3 nucleotide sequence: TGTGCTAGCAGCTTATCTTCTGGACAGGGTTTCGGAGAGACCCAGTACTTC.

This clone has a handful of counts. The chain's CDR3 is CASSLLAGGLETQYF. The DNA for the CDR3 is TGTGCCAGCAGTCTACTAGCGGGGGGTCTAGAGACCCAGTACTTC. The V gene is TRBV6-4, the J gene TRBJ2-5, with 12 bases lining up with TRBD2. V was clipped by 5 bases and J by 4 bases; unmatched bases: 5. This CDR3 region has 15 residues. Germline V CDR1 and CDR2: MRHNA, SNTAGT.